A single sample is the source of the 25 T cell receptor beta chains below, sequenced in a study of PD-L1 blockade in urothelial cancer (dated 2017 in TCRdb). The label giving this sample's time point can be read as: pretreatment peripheral blood. The library was made by the immunoSEQ multiplex PCR assay. In its TCRdb copy, this immuneACCESS table keeps in-frame sequences only and misses some clones. Where compared with another copy, unresolved V genes explain less than half of these, and the others have no known cause. This sample lists roughly 95,000 clones; more than 75% were detected once. The ten largest account for about 2% of the sample. The specimen was PBMCs, collected around atezolizumab (anti-PD-L1) treatment. These receptors all stem from a man between 60 and 75 years old with urothelial cancer.

The chain combines TRBV11-3 with TRBJ2-3; weak D call: TRBD1 (6 bases). The CDR3 is 15 amino acids. Trimming stripped 4 bases from V and 6 bases from J, with 17 bases between. Per germline, CDR1 SGHNT and CDR2 YENEEA. The CDR3 loop is CASSSEFQGMDTQYF. The DNA of the CDR3 is TGTGCCAGCAGCTCGGAATTTCAGGGGATGGATACGCAGTATTTT.

This clone was seen only a few times. The V gene is TRBV11-2, the J gene TRBJ2-5; 8 bases match TRBD2. Trimming removed 0 bases from V and 3 bases from J; junction bases left unmatched: 9. CDR1 is SGHAT, CDR2 FQNNGV, per germline. The CDR3 covers 17 residues. In DNA, the CDR3 is TGTGCCAGCAGCTTAGAAATTAAGGCGGGAGGCGAAGAGACCCAGTACTTC. This encodes CASSLEIKAGGEETQYF.

This clone was seen a few times. The rearrangement links TRBV4-2 to TRBJ2-3; 9 bases match TRBD2. The CDR3 length is 17 residues. Germline V gene data show CDR1 as LGHNA and CDR2 as YNFKEQ. Trimming took 1 base from V and 4 from J; bases not matched to a gene: 9. CDR3 region: CASSQGDGGGAADTQYF. The CDR3 DNA follows: TGTGCCAGCAGCCAAGGGGATGGCGGGGGGGCCGCAGATACGCAGTATTTT.

This clone is a singleton in its sample. This chain links TRBV4-3 with TRBJ2-5; 9 bases fit TRBD2. CDR3 size: 17 residues. Germline CDR1 is LGHNA and CDR2 is YSLEER. Trimming took 1 base from V and 5 from J; bases not matched to a gene: 11. This CDR3 reads CASSQGDGGGARETQYF. Written as DNA, the CDR3 is TGCGCCAGCAGCCAAGGAGATGGCGGGGGGGCCAGGGAGACCCAGTACTTC.

This clone was observed a handful of times. This chain uses TRBV4-2 with TRBJ1-5; a possible D gene is TRBD1 (6 bases). The germline CDR1 and CDR2 sequences are LGHNA and YNFKEQ. The CDR3 consists of 16 residues. V gave up 3 bases and J gave up 0 bases, with 12 bases separating them. The CDR3 DNA reads TGTGCCAGCAGCCACGAGGGGGGGCATAGCAATCAGCCCCAGCATTTT. This translates into CASSHEGGHSNQPQHF.

This chain links TRBV5-1 with TRBJ1-6; 9 nucleotides align to TRBD1. Looked up from germline, CDR1 is SGHRS and CDR2 is YFSETQ. The CDR3 is made up of 16 amino acids. V shed 3 bases and J 3 bases; nucleotides not matched to a gene: 4. The chain's CDR3 is CASSSEGQGYNSPLHF. The CDR3 DNA is TGCGCCAGCAGCTCTGAGGGACAGGGCTATAATTCACCCCTCCACTTT.

V gene TRBV5-1 combines with J gene TRBJ2-2; TRBD1 agrees at 8 bases. Trimming at V came to 1 base and at J to 4 bases, leaving 3 bases not matched to a gene. Germline V gene sequence: CDR1 SGHRS, CDR2 YFSETQ. The CDR3 covers 15 residues. In DNA, the CDR3 is TGCGCCAGCAGCTTGTCGACAGGGGTCACCGGGGAGCTGTTTTTT. Encoded protein: CASSLSTGVTGELFF. The entire variable domain, with the rest obtained from reference TRBV5-1 and TRBJ2-2, is as follows: KAGVTQTPRYLIKTRGQQVTLSCSPISGHRSVSWYQQTPGQGLQFLFEYFSETQRNKGNFPGRFSGRQFSNSRSEMNVSTLELGDSALYLCASSLSTGVTGELFFGEGSRLTVL.

The gene calls are TRBV7-8 and TRBJ1-2; D perhaps matches TRBD1 (6 bases). Germline V gene sequence: CDR1 SGHVS, CDR2 FQNEAQ. Trimming left V 5 bases short and J 4 bases short, with 11 bases between. CDR3 length: 13 residues. The CDR3 region is CASSPTGSYGYTF. As DNA, the CDR3 is TGTGCCAGCAGCCCGACAGGATCCTATGGCTACACCTTC.

The genes are TRBV18 and TRBJ2-5, with 11 bases lining up with TRBD2. The CDR3 has 16 amino acids. The germline V gene has CDR1 KGHSH and CDR2 LQKENI. V shed 3 bases and J 4 bases; nucleotides not matched to a gene: 7. The DNA for the CDR3 is TGTGCCAGCTCACCCCCCCCGACTAGCGGGGTAGAGACCCAGTACTTC. Protein sequence: CASSPPPTSGVETQYF.

The chain joins TRBV19 to TRBJ1-2, with 9 bases aligning to TRBD1. The trim removed 7 bases at V and 2 bases at J, leaving 5 bases unmatched. The germline gives CDR1 LNHDA, CDR2 SQIVND (reference sequence). The CDR3 length is 14 residues. CDR3: CASTATGGNYGYTF. CDR3 bases: TGTGCCAGTACCGCGACAGGGGGGAACTATGGCTACACCTTC.

The chain employs TRBV6-4 and TRBJ2-2; no reliable D call. CDR1 is MRHNA and CDR2 is SNTAGT in the germline V gene. The V gene lost 2 bases and the J gene lost 0 bases, with 7 bases spanning the gap. The CDR3 is made up of 15 amino acids. CDR3 region: CASSDGQANTGELFF. The DNA for the CDR3 is TGTGCCAGCAGTGACGGGCAGGCGAACACCGGGGAGCTGTTTTTT.

This clone showed up just a few times. The gene calls are TRBV28 and TRBJ1-4; 12 bases fit TRBD1. CDR1 is MDHEN and CDR2 is SYDVKM in the germline V gene. The CDR3 is 14 amino acids. Trimming cost V 10 bases and J 8 bases; bases outside gene matches: 8. CDR3: CATRGQGAGEKLFF. For the CDR3, the DNA is TGTGCCACCCGGGGACAGGGGGCGGGCGAAAAACTGTTTTTT. Complete variable domain (other parts from reference TRBV28 and TRBJ1-4): DVKVTQSSRYLVKRTGEKVFLECVQDMDHENMFWYRQDPGLGLRLIYFSYDVKMKEKGDIPEGYSVSREKKERFSLILESASTNQTSMYLCATRGQGAGEKLFFGSGTQLSVL.

The CDR3 coding sequence is TGTGCCAGCAGTTTGACAGGGACCCCTAGCACAGATACGCAGTATTTT. Translated, it gives CASSLTGTPSTDTQYF. The chain couples TRBV27 to TRBJ2-3; TRBD1 matches at 7 bases. The germline CDR1 and CDR2 sequences are MNHEY and SMNVEV (reference sequence). The CDR3 extends over 16 amino acids. With V trimmed by 3 bases and J by 0 bases, 6 bases remained unmatched.

The rearrangement uses TRBV11-3 and TRBJ2-7, with 11 bases identical to TRBD1. The V gene's germline CDR1 is SGHNT and CDR2 YENEEA. The CDR3 runs 15 residues. V shed 5 bases, J shed 2 bases, and the junction held 5 bases outside the gene matches. CDR3 sequence (DNA): TGTGCCAGCAGCGTCGGACAGGGGGCCGCCTACGAGCAGTACTTC. Its protein is CASSVGQGAAYEQYF. Looking up the rest from reference TRBV11-3 and TRBJ2-7 gives the full variable domain: EAGVVQSPRYKIIEKKQPVAFWCNPISGHNTLYWYLQNLGQGPELLIRYENEEAVDDSQLPKDRFSAERLKGVDSTLKIQPAELGDSAVYLCASSVGQGAAYEQYFGPGTRLTVT.

The chain uses TRBV15 and TRBJ2-1, with D unresolved. Germline CDR1 LNHNV, CDR2 YYDKDF (reference sequence). The CDR3 is 12 residues long. V was clipped by 0 bases and J by 10 bases, with 7 bases between them. The CDR3 DNA reads TGTGCCACCAGCAGAGATCCATTGGAGCAGTTCTTC. This translates into CATSRDPLEQFF.

CDR3 amino acids: CASSQALVAYNEQFF. The CDR3 nucleotides read TGCGCCAGCAGCCAAGCACTAGTGGCTTACAATGAGCAGTTCTTC. The V gene is TRBV4-3, the J gene TRBJ2-1; a weak D match, TRBD2 (5 bases). The CDR3 has 15 amino acids. The germline gives CDR1 LGHNA, CDR2 YSLEER. Trimming took off 1 base at V and 4 bases at J, with 11 bases between the two ends.

This clone appeared a few times. CDR3: CASSLSVGASTDTQYF. CDR3 sequence (DNA): TGCGCCAGCAGCTTGAGTGTGGGGGCTAGCACAGATACGCAGTATTTT. The chain uses TRBV5-1 and TRBJ2-3; tentatively, D is TRBD1 (6 bases). V shed 1 base and J shed 0 bases, with 12 bases lying between them. Germline loops: CDR1 SGHRS, CDR2 YFSETQ. The CDR3 covers 16 residues.

The chain couples TRBV30 to TRBJ2-7; 7 bases align to TRBD2. CDR3 length: 13 residues. V was clipped by 5 bases and J by 5 bases; unmatched bases: 9. The germline V gene has CDR1 GTSNPN and CDR2 SVGIG (reference sequence). CDR3 DNA: TGTGCCTGGTCCGGGACTATGGCTGACGAGCAGTACTTC. The encoded protein is CAWSGTMADEQYF.

This clone has a handful of counts. The chain is built from TRBV4-2 and TRBJ2-3, with a weak D call TRBD2 (5 bases). Trimming cost V 4 bases and J 3 bases, with 8 bases left between them. The CDR3 loop spans 13 amino acids. The germline CDR1 and CDR2 sequences are LGHNA and YNFKEQ. This CDR3 reads CASSPWETDTQYF. In DNA, the CDR3 is TGTGCCAGCAGCCCTTGGGAGACAGATACGCAGTATTTT.

The chain carries TRBV6-1 and TRBJ1-2, with D possibly matching TRBD1 (5 bases). The length of the CDR3 is 17 residues. The germline V and J ends were trimmed by 4 bases and 0 bases, with 18 bases remaining between them. Germline assignment: CDR1 MNHNS and CDR2 SASEGT. The CDR3 sequence: CASSGGTGEGANYGYTF. The CDR3 DNA reads as TGTGCCAGCAGTGGTGGAACGGGGGAGGGAGCTAACTATGGCTACACCTTC.

This clone is a singleton in its sample. The genes are TRBV28 and TRBJ2-2, with TRBD1 matching over 10 bases. Germline assignment: CDR1 MDHEN and CDR2 SYDVKM. V was clipped by 5 bases and J by 4 bases; unmatched bases: 4. CDR3 length equals 15 residues. DNA of the CDR3: TGTGCCAGCAGTCCGGACAGGGGGAGCACCGGGGAGCTGTTTTTT. It encodes CASSPDRGSTGELFF.

V and J are TRBV7-9 and TRBJ2-2; D may be TRBD2 (6 bases). Germline CDR1 SEHNR, CDR2 FQNEAQ (reference sequence). The CDR3 sequence is 14 residues long. V was trimmed by 1 base and J by 6 bases, leaving 9 bases between them. The CDR3 loop is CASSLGRAAGELFF. DNA for the CDR3: TGTGCCAGCAGCTTAGGGAGGGCGGCCGGGGAGCTGTTTTTT.

The rearrangement uses TRBV4-2 and TRBJ1-6; tentative D call: TRBD1 (6 bases). The germline gives CDR1 LGHNA, CDR2 YNFKEQ. The V gene lost 3 bases and the J gene lost 10 bases, with 10 bases spanning the gap. This CDR3 is built from 13 residues. Here the CDR3 reads CASSQEGGSPLHF. In DNA form, the CDR3 reads TGTGCCAGCAGCCAGGAGGGGGGGTCACCCCTCCACTTT.

The V gene is TRBV29-1, the J gene TRBJ2-7; perhaps TRBD2 as D (5 bases). The CDR3 is 14 amino acids. Germline V gives CDR1 SQVTM, CDR2 ANQGSEA. V was cut by 4 bases and J by 0 bases, with 13 bases left in between. The CDR3: CSVGGIGSSYEQYF. The DNA for the CDR3 is TGCAGCGTTGGTGGTATAGGGAGCTCCTACGAGCAGTACTTC.

The chain employs TRBV28 and TRBJ1-1; 7 nucleotides agree with TRBD1. Losses at the gene ends were 11 bases for V and 4 bases for J; bases not matched to a gene: 7. Germline V gene lookup returns CDR1 MDHEN and CDR2 SYDVKM. The CDR3 is made up of 12 amino acids. CDR3 sequence: CAATGQITEAFF. Here the CDR3 DNA reads TGTGCCGCCACGGGACAGATCACTGAAGCTTTCTTT.